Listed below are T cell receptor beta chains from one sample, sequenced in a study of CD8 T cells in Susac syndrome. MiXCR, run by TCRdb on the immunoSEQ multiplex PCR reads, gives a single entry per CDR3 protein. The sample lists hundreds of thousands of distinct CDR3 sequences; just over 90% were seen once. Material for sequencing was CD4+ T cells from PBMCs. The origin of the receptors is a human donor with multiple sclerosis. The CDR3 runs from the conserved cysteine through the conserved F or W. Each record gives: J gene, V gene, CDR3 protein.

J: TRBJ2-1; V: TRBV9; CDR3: CASSVDPLGGDEQFF
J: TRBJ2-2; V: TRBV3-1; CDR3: CASSQARGLAGAGGTGELFF
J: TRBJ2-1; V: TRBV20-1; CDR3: CSAREGSAWYNEQFF
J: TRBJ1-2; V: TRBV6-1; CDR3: CASSDRDRPNYGYTF
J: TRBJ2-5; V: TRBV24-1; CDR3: CATSDSLGWASGRDSETQYF
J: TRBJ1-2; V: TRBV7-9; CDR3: CASSFDNYGYTF
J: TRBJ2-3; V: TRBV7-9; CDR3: CASRSGRGSTDTQYF
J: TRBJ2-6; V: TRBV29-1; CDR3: CSVDGGRGVDGANVLTF
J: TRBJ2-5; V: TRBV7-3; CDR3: CASSRRTGSQETQYF
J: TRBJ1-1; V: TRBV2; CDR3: CASSNKMNTEAFF
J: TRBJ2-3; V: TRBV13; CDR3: CASSSRLSSGAYSSTDTQYF
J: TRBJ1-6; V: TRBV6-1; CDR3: CASWSMSSYNSPLHF
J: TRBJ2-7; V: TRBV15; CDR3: CATSRVGGFDEQYF
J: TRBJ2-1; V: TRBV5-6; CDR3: CAGGVGNEQFF
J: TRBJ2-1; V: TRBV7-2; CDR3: CASSRTRLAVYNEQFF
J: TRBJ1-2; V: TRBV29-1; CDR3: CSVETGSYGYTF
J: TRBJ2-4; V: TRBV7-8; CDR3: CASSPGHQAQNIQYF
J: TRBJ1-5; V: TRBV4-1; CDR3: CASSPEVGRNQPQHF
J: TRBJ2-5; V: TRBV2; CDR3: CASSERQGEWETQYF
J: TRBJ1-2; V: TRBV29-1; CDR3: CSAEGVEGYTF
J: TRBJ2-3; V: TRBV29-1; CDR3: CSVESSGSSTDTQYF
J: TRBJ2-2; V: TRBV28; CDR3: CASSFAPVTGELFF
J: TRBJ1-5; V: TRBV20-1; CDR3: CSAPSQHF
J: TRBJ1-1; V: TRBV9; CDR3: CASSVRDRGTEAFF
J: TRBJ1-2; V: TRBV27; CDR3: CASSPRTDRGEGYTF
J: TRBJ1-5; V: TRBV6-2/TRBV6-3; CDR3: CASSYVPGTAMGSNQPQHF
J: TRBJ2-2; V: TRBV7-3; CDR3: CASSTRLAVGTGELFF
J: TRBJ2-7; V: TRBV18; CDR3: CASSRERVSHEQYF
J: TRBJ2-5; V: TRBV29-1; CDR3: CSARRTSRETQYF
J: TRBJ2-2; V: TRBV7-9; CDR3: CASSLRLAENTGELFF
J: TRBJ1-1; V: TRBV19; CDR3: CASSTTGGADTEAFF
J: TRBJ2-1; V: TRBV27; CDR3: CASSLMGGTAYNEQFF
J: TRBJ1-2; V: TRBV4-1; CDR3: CASSQVTGTGNGYTF
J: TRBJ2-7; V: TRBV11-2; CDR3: CASSRAYRGEREQYF
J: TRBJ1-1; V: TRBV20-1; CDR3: CSASRRANTEAFF